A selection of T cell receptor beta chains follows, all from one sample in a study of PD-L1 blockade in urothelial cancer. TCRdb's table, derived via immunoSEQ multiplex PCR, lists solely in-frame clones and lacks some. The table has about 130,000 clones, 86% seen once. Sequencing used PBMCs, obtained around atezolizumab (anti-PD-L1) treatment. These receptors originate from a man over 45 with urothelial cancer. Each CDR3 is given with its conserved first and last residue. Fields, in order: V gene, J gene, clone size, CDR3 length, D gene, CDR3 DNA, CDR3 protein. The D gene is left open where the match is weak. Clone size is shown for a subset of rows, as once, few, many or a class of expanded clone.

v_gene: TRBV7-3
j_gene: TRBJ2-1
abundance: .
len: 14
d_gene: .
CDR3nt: TGTGCCAGCAGCTTAGGGGGGAGTCTGAATGAGCAGTTCTTC
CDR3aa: CASSLGGSLNEQFF

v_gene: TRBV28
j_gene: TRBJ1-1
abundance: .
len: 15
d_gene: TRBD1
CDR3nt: TGTGCCAGCAGTTTGCGGGGACAGGGGGGTACTGAAGCTTTCTTT
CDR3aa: CASSLRGQGGTEAFF

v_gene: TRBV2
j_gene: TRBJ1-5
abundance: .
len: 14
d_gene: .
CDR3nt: TGTGCCAGCAGTGCAATGGCGGGGAATCAGCCCCAGCATTTT
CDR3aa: CASSAMAGNQPQHF

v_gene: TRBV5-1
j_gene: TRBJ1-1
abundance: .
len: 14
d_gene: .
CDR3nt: TGCGCCAGCAGCTTGCAATTCCCGAACACCGAAGCTTTCTTT
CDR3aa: CASSLQFPNTEAFF

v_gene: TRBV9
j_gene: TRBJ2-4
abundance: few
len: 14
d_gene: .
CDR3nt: TGTGCCAGCAGCTCCCGGACCTCCAGGGACATTCAGTACTTC
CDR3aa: CASSSRTSRDIQYF

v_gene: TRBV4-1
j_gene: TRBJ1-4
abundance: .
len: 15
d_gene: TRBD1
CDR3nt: TGCGCCAGCAGCCTCCAGGGGGCAATGAATGAAAAACTGTTTTTT
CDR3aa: CASSLQGAMNEKLFF

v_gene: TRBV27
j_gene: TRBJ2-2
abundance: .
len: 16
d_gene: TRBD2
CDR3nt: TGTGCCAGCACCCGACGGGGTAGCGGGAGGGTTAGGGAGCTGTTTTTT
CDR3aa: CASTRRGSGRVRELFF

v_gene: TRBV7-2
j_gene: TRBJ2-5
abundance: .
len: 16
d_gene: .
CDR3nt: TGTGCCAGCCGTTATGAACCCCTGGGGGGACAAGAGACCCAGTACTTC
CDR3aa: CASRYEPLGGQETQYF

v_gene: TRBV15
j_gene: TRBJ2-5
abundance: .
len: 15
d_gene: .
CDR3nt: TGTGCCACCAGCAGAGTACGACTTTTATGGGAGACCCAGTACTTC
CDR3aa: CATSRVRLLWETQYF

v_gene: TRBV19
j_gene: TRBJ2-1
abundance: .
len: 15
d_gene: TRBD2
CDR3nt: TGTGCCAGTAGTGTGGGACTAGCGGGGTACAATGAGCAGTTCTTC
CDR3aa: CASSVGLAGYNEQFF

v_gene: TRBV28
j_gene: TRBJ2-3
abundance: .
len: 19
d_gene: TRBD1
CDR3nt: TGTGCCAGCAGTTTATTAGGGGGGCGGGACAGGGGACGCACAGATACGCAGTATTTT
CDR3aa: CASSLLGGRDRGRTDTQYF

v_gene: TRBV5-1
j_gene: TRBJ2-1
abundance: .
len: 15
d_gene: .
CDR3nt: TGCGCCAGCAGCTTGGCAAGCGGTCGCTACAATGAGCAGTTCTTC
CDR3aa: CASSLASGRYNEQFF

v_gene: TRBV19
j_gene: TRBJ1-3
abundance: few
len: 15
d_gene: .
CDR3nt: TGTGCCAGTACCCCCGGGACACACTCTGGAAACACCATATATTTT
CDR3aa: CASTPGTHSGNTIYF

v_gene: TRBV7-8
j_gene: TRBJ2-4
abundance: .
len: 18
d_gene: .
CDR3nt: TGTGCCAGCAGCTTAGCGCTGCTCGAACCTATAGCCAAAAACATTCAGTACTTC
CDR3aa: CASSLALLEPIAKNIQYF

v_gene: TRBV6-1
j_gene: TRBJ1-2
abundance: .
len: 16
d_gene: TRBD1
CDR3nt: TGTGCCAGCAGTGAAACGACGTGGGACAGAAACTATGGCTACACCTTC
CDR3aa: CASSETTWDRNYGYTF

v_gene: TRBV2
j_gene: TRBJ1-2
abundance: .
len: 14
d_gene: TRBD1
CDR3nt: TGTGCCAGCAGCCTACAGGGGGCTGGGAATGGCTACACCTTC
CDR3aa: CASSLQGAGNGYTF

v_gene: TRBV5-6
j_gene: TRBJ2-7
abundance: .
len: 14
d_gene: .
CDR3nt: TGTGCCAGCAGCTTGGATCGGAGGTCTTACGGGCAGTACTTC
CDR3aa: CASSLDRRSYGQYF

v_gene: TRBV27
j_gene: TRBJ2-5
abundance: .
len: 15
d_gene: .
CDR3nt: TGTGCCAGCAGTTTGTTTAGCAACTCTCAAGAGACCCAGTACTTC
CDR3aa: CASSLFSNSQETQYF

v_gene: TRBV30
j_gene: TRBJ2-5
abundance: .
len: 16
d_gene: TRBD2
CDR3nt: TGTGCCTGGGCCGCGGGCGGGAGCTGGCTCTGGGAGACCCAGTACTTC
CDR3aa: CAWAAGGSWLWETQYF

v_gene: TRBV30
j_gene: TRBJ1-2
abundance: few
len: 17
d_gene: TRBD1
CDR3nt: TGTGCCGGCCCCTCGGGACAGGGAACCAAGGGTTCTGGAGGCTACACCTTC
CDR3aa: CAGPSGQGTKGSGGYTF

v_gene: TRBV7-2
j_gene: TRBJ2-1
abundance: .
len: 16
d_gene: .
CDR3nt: TGTGCCAGCAGCCCGAGGGCACTCTTGGGATACAATGAGCAGTTCTTC
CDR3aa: CASSPRALLGYNEQFF

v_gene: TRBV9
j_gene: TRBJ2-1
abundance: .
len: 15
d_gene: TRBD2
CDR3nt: TGTGCCAGCAGCGACAGCGGGAGTCGGTACAATGAGCAGTTCTTC
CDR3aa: CASSDSGSRYNEQFF

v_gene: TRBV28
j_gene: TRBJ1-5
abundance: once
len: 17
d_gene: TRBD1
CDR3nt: TGTGCCAGCAGTCCAATTACCTCGACAGGGTCACATCAGCCCCAGCATTTT
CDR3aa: CASSPITSTGSHQPQHF

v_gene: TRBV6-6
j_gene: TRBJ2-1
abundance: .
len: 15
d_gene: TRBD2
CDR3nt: TGTGCCAGCAGTTACAAGGAGCGGGAGACGGATGAGCAGTTCTTC
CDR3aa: CASSYKERETDEQFF

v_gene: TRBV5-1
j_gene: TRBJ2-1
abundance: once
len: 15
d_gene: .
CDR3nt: TGCGCCAGCAGCTTGGGACAGAGCTCCTACAATGAGCAGTTCTTC
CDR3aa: CASSLGQSSYNEQFF